These 32 T cell receptor beta chains came from one sample sequenced in a study of blood T cells in healthy people across ages. Using a J-beta primer mix together with a sample-barcoded 5' primer, a second PCR was run for roughly 6 to 11 cycles. TCRdb re-called the 5' RACE reads through MiXCR, storing one row per CDR3 protein. The sample lists roughly 860,000 distinct CDR3 sequences, approximately 67% seen once, with 25% to 35% in the top ten. The sequencing sample was made of blood. Receptor source: a man aged 30 to 45 in good health.

This chain joins TRBV9 and TRBJ2-7; tentatively, D is TRBD2 (5 bases). The germline V gene encodes CDR1 SGDLS and CDR2 YYNGEE. The ends were cut back, 2 bases at V and 1 base at J, with 10 bases in the middle. The CDR3 length is 14 residues. The CDR3 DNA is TGTGCCAGCAGCGTGAATTGGGAGTCCTACGAGCAGTACTTC. Translating gives CASSVNWESYEQYF.

This clonotype was counted once. The chain carries TRBV15 and TRBJ1-4; no firm D call. The CDR3 totals 14 residues. V lost 1 base, J lost 8 bases, and 11 bases lay in between. Germline values: CDR1 LNHNV, CDR2 YYDKDF (reference sequence). The DNA for the CDR3 is TGTGCCACCAGCAGAGGGCGATTGGGAGAAAAACTGTTTTTT. Its translation is CATSRGRLGEKLFF.

V is TRBV29-1 and J is TRBJ1-2; no definite D call. Germline loops: CDR1 SQVTM, CDR2 ANQGSEA. V lost 0 bases and J 1 base, leaving 12 bases between the germline ends. This CDR3 has 15 residues. The CDR3, as DNA: TGCAGCGTTGAAGATCTATGGGGATTTAACTATGGCTACACCTTC. This gives the protein CSVEDLWGFNYGYTF.

This clonotype was seen only a few times. The junction departs from the called germline gene at one end, perhaps through a read error. The chain has TRBV2 and TRBJ2-1, with a possible D match to TRBD1 (6 bases). Germline V gene data show CDR1 as SNHLY and CDR2 as FYNNEI. This CDR3 comprises 12 residues. CDR3 nucleotide sequence: TGTGCCGGCAGGGGCAAATACAATGAGCAGTTCTTC. Translating gives CAGRGKYNEQFF.

The gene calls are TRBV20-1 and TRBJ2-4; D is perhaps TRBD1 (6 bases). TRBJ2-7 explains the end of the DNA better; the J call may be wrong. CDR3 length equals 13 residues. Germline CDR1 is DFQATT and CDR2 is SNEGSKA (reference sequence). As DNA, the CDR3 is TGCAGTGCTAGAAGACAGGTCGGCTACGAGCAGTACTTC. The encoded protein is CSARRQVGYEQYF.

The chain has TRBV24-1 and TRBJ1-2; D ambiguous. Trimming left V 3 bases short and J 6 bases short, with 10 bases between. The CDR3 runs to 13 residues. Germline V gene data show CDR1 as KGHDR and CDR2 as SFDVKD. In DNA, the CDR3 is TGTGCCACCAGTGATGAAGAAAGAAATGGCTACACCTTC. This gives the protein CATSDEERNGYTF.

CDR3 coding DNA: TGCAGTGCTAGAGATCCAATCGGAAACATTCAGTACTTC. Translating it yields CSARDPIGNIQYF. This chain uses TRBV20-1 with TRBJ2-4, with D uncertain. Germline V gene lookup returns CDR1 DFQATT and CDR2 SNEGSKA (reference sequence). Trimming removed 0 bases from V and 6 bases from J, with 9 bases in between. The CDR3 runs 13 residues.

This chain joins TRBV5-1 and TRBJ2-3; 14 bases agree with TRBD2. The CDR3 is 17 residues long. Looked up from germline, CDR1 is SGHRS and CDR2 is YFSETQ. The junction had 7 bases not matched to a gene; V was cut back by 4 bases and J by 3 bases. The CDR3 protein is CASSHGLAGGPTDTQYF. The DNA for the CDR3 is TGCGCCAGCAGCCATGGACTAGCGGGGGGTCCAACAGATACGCAGTATTTT. Complete variable domain (other parts from reference TRBV5-1 and TRBJ2-3): KAGVTQTPRYLIKTRGQQVTLSCSPISGHRSVSWYQQTPGQGLQFLFEYFSETQRNKGNFPGRFSGRQFSNSRSEMNVSTLELGDSALYLCASSHGLAGGPTDTQYFGPGTRLTVL.

The gene calls are TRBV20-1 and TRBJ1-2; weak D call: TRBD1 (5 bases). Germline CDR1 and CDR2: DFQATT and SNEGSKA (reference sequence). The CDR3 covers 14 residues. The V gene lost 0 bases and the J gene lost 4 bases, with 12 bases spanning the gap. The CDR3 spells CSARDKRDFYGYTF. The CDR3 region has the DNA TGCAGTGCTAGAGATAAGCGGGACTTCTATGGCTACACCTTC.

This clonotype was counted many times. This chain connects TRBV5-1 to TRBJ2-1, with D perhaps being TRBD1 or TRBD2 (5 bases each). Per the germline V gene, CDR1 is SGHRS and CDR2 is YFSETQ. This CDR3 region has 16 residues. Deletions cut 0 bases from V and 2 bases from J, with 12 bases between. The CDR3 loop is CASSLVGDGAYNEQFF. CDR3 nucleotide sequence: TGCGCCAGCAGCTTGGTGGGGGACGGTGCCTACAATGAGCAGTTCTTC.

The chain links TRBV29-1 to TRBJ2-3; 7 bases are a match to TRBD2. V was clipped by 3 bases and J by 2 bases; unmatched bases: 5. The CDR3 spans 14 residues. From germline, CDR1 is SQVTM and CDR2 ANQGSEA. CDR3 sequence: CSVEGLADTDTQYF. In DNA form, the CDR3 reads TGCAGCGTTGAGGGGCTAGCGGACACAGATACGCAGTATTTT.

The J gene is TRBJ2-1, the V gene TRBV12-3 or TRBV12-4; the D gene is possibly TRBD2 (5 bases). Deletions cut 4 bases from V and 9 bases from J, with 10 bases between. The CDR3 totals 12 residues. CDR3 nucleotide sequence: TGTGCCAGCAGTTGGGAGCTTTCTGAGCAGTTCTTC. It translates to CASSWELSEQFF.

This chain connects TRBV5-1 to TRBJ1-5, with D hard to call. From germline, CDR1 is SGHRS and CDR2 YFSETQ. The CDR3 totals 15 residues. V was pared by 5 bases and J by 3 bases, with 15 bases between. CDR3 region: CASRKRTVPNQPQHF. CDR3 bases: TGCGCCAGCAGAAAACGAACAGTGCCCAATCAGCCCCAGCATTTT.

A single count supports this clonotype. V is TRBV6-5 and J is TRBJ2-5; D is ambiguous. The assigned J gene may be wrong: the sequence end matches TRBJ2-7 better. Germline V CDR1 and CDR2: MNHEY, SVGAGI. CDR3 size: 14 residues. The CDR3 here is CASSFSRASYEQYF. The DNA for the CDR3 is TGTGCCAGCAGTTTCAGCCGGGCCTCCTACGAGCAGTACTTC.

V gene TRBV7-9 combines with J gene TRBJ1-2, with unresolved D. CDR3 length: 12 amino acids. The germline V and J ends were trimmed by 5 bases and 8 bases, with 12 bases remaining between them. Germline V gene lookup returns CDR1 SEHNR and CDR2 FQNEAQ (reference sequence). CDR3 amino acids: CASSTQRSGYTF. Here the CDR3 DNA reads TGTGCCAGCAGCACCCAGAGGAGCGGCTACACCTTC.

Only a few counts were recorded for this clonotype. The rearrangement joins TRBV28 to TRBJ2-3; D uncertain. Germline V gene data show CDR1 as MDHEN and CDR2 as SYDVKM. The length of the CDR3 is 11 residues. The V and J ends lost 10 bases and 11 bases respectively, with 16 bases between them. Here the CDR3 DNA reads TGTGCCACCGCTCGGACGGTACAGCAGTATTTT. Encoded protein: CATARTVQQYF.

This clonotype was seen only once. This rearrangement joins TRBV7-8 to TRBJ1-5; D remains ambiguous. Trimming removed 1 base at V and 2 bases at J, with 12 bases between. The CDR3 runs to 16 residues. Germline CDR1 SGHVS, CDR2 FQNEAQ. In nucleotides, the CDR3 is TGTGCCAGCAGCTTAGGTCCACCTTTTGGCAATCAGCCCCAGCATTTT. Its protein is CASSLGPPFGNQPQHF.

This chain links TRBV20-1 with TRBJ1-2; 7 bases are a match to TRBD1. Germline CDR1 is DFQATT and CDR2 is SNEGSKA (reference sequence). The CDR3 totals 13 residues. Trimming at V came to 3 bases and at J to 3 bases, leaving 4 bases not matched to a gene. The CDR3: CSARGTGDYGYTF. DNA of the CDR3: TGCAGTGCTAGGGGAACAGGGGACTATGGCTACACCTTC.

This clonotype was seen a single time. The J gene is TRBJ1-2, the V gene TRBV7-9; 7 bases line up with TRBD1. Trimming removed 4 bases from V and 2 bases from J; junction bases left unmatched: 13. The CDR3 length is 17 residues. From germline, CDR1 is SEHNR and CDR2 FQNEAQ (reference sequence). CDR3 bases: TGTGCCAGCAGCTCCTCGTATCGGGACAGCTCCAACTATGGCTACACCTTC. Its protein product is CASSSSYRDSSNYGYTF.

The genes are TRBV29-1 and TRBJ2-7; D not certain. V was clipped by 6 bases and J by 2 bases, with 14 bases between them. The V gene's germline CDR1 is SQVTM and CDR2 ANQGSEA. This CDR3 is built from 13 residues. The DNA for the CDR3 is TGCAGCGTCGCGTTAGGGCCTGCCTACGAGCAGTACTTC. Translated: CSVALGPAYEQYF.

The rearrangement joins TRBV3-1 to TRBJ2-1; the D gene is possibly TRBD1 (6 bases). The germline V and J ends were trimmed by 0 bases and 4 bases, with 13 bases remaining between them. The length of the CDR3 is 16 residues. Germline CDR1 reads LGHDT; CDR2 reads YNNKEL (reference sequence). For the CDR3, the DNA is TGTGCCAGCAGCCAAGATCTATCAGGGGCGTACAATGAGCAGTTCTTC. As protein: CASSQDLSGAYNEQFF.

V and J are TRBV28 and TRBJ2-5; D not certain. V dropped 5 bases and J dropped 3 bases, with 13 bases sitting between them. From germline, CDR1 is MDHEN and CDR2 SYDVKM. The CDR3 is made up of 14 amino acids. In DNA, the CDR3 is TGTGCCAGCAGTGTGGACCGCGAAAAAGAGACCCAGTACTTC. This encodes CASSVDREKETQYF.

This chain connects TRBV4-3 to TRBJ2-5, with D unresolved. The J call may not be correct, given that the DNA end is closer to TRBJ2-7. The length of the CDR3 is 15 residues. From germline, CDR1 is LGHNA and CDR2 YSLEER. The CDR3 bases are TGCGCCAGCAGCCAAGCGTTGTCTCCCTCCTACGAGCAGTACTTC. This encodes CASSQALSPSYEQYF.

This clonotype was seen only a few times. The genes are TRBV10-3 and TRBJ2-1, with 12 bases identical to TRBD2. CDR1 and CDR2 (germline): ENHRY, SYGVKD. The CDR3 sequence is 13 residues long. V lost 8 bases to trimming and J lost 9 bases; unmatched junction nucleotides: 5. The CDR3: CAIGASGGVEQFF. In DNA form, the CDR3 reads TGTGCCATCGGGGCTAGCGGGGGGGTTGAGCAGTTCTTC.

This clonotype came up a few times. The chain recombines TRBV24-1 with TRBJ1-2, with TRBD1 matching 10 bases. Trimming at V came to 3 bases and at J to 6 bases, leaving 6 bases not matched to a gene. The CDR3 extends over 15 amino acids. Germline CDR1 KGHDR, CDR2 SFDVKD. The CDR3 sequence: CATSDETGGWDGYTF. The CDR3 DNA reads TGTGCCACCAGTGATGAGACAGGGGGCTGGGATGGCTACACCTTC.

The V call is TRBV2, the J call TRBJ1-2; D ambiguous. V lost 0 bases, J lost 4 bases, and 9 bases lay in between. CDR1 is SNHLY and CDR2 is FYNNEI in the germline V gene. The CDR3 consists of 14 residues. DNA for the CDR3: TGTGCCAGCAGTGAAGCGACGACGGTCTATGGCTACACCTTC. Its protein product is CASSEATTVYGYTF.

The rearrangement joins TRBV9 to TRBJ2-1; the D call may be TRBD1 or TRBD2 (6 bases each). Per germline, CDR1 SGDLS and CDR2 YYNGEE. This CDR3 comprises 17 residues. Trimming cost V 1 base and J 10 bases, with 24 bases left between them. The CDR3 DNA is TGTGCCAGCAGCGTATCCTTTCTGGGGGGCTTCGTCTCGGAGCAGTTCTTC. It translates to CASSVSFLGGFVSEQFF.

The chain carries TRBV4-1 and TRBJ2-5; a possible D gene is TRBD2 (6 bases). Germline assignment: CDR1 MGHRA and CDR2 YSYEKL. This CDR3 is built from 16 residues. Trimming removed 8 bases at V and 11 bases at J, with 30 bases between. The CDR3 region has the DNA TGCGCCAGCTCCACAACGACAGCGGGTTGGGTGAATGAGCAGTACTTC. Protein: CASSTTTAGWVNEQYF.

The rearrangement joins TRBV7-4 to TRBJ2-4, with 7 bases identical to TRBD2. The J call may be wrong; the DNA end is better matched by TRBJ2-7. There are 18 residues in the CDR3. From germline, CDR1 is SGHVT and CDR2 SQSDAQ. DNA of the CDR3: TGTGCCAGCAGCTTTGAGAGGGTCCGGGACTACCAAATCTACGAGCAGTACTTC. Encoded protein: CASSFERVRDYQIYEQYF.

This clonotype came up a few times. This rearrangement joins TRBV9 to TRBJ2-7, with 9 bases fitting TRBD1. Germline V gene lookup returns CDR1 SGDLS and CDR2 YYNGEE. The CDR3 contains 15 residues. V shed 5 bases and J 0 bases; nucleotides not matched to a gene: 6. DNA of the CDR3: TGTGCCAGCAGTCGGGACAGGGACCGCTCCTACGAGCAGTACTTC. Amino acids: CASSRDRDRSYEQYF.

The chain has TRBV5-1 and TRBJ2-5; 16 bases are a match to TRBD2. Germline trimming cut 7 bases from V and 11 bases from J; bases unmatched to any gene: 14. The CDR3 is made up of 16 amino acids. From germline, CDR1 is SGHRS and CDR2 YFSETQ. The CDR3 sequence: CASYTGTSGGADEQYF. CDR3 bases: TGCGCCAGCTACACCGGGACTAGCGGGGGGGCCGATGAGCAGTACTTC.

The table lists this clonotype with a few counts. A read error may explain this, as a much larger clone is one base away. The gene calls are TRBV7-2 and TRBJ2-7, with D unclear. CDR3 size: 14 residues. V was trimmed by 4 bases and J by 0 bases, leaving 10 bases between them. Germline V CDR1 and CDR2: SGHTA, FQGNSA. CDR3 in amino acids: CASSCSKSSYEQYF. The CDR3 nucleotides read TGTGCCAGCAGCTGCTCTAAGAGCTCCTACGAGCAGTACTTC.